This TCR beta chain appears in the sequencing data of a study of early T cells in non-severe SARS-CoV-2 infection. Study in general: Bulk RNA isolated from unsorted whole blood underwent sequencing; chains were not paired. Study-level findings and limits: Database matching using VDJdb favored anti-spike CD8 responses, with private and CD4 specificities left missing.

This clonotype was seen ten or more times. What it binds is not known. Individual cDNA molecules received unique molecular identifiers during library preparation. TCRdb re-called the 5' RACE reads through MiXCR, storing one row per CDR3 protein. The repertoire includes 97,000 or so distinct CDR3 sequences, around 10% of them detected once, and roughly 5% sits in the top ten. There are 15 residues in the CDR3. The V end lost 0 bases, the J end lost 3 bases, and 9 bases lay between the germline ends. Germline V gene lookup returns CDR1 LNHNV and CDR2 YYDKDF (reference sequence). The sequence derives from an adult who was a healthcare worker with PCR-confirmed SARS-CoV-2 infection or an uninfected control (not recorded which). The chain uses TRBV15 and TRBJ2-1; perhaps TRBD2 as D (6 bases). Source: whole blood, taken at baseline. The CDR3 spells CATSRDYSGYNEQFF. CDR3 in DNA: TGTGCCACCAGCAGAGATTATAGCGGCTACAATGAGCAGTTCTTC.